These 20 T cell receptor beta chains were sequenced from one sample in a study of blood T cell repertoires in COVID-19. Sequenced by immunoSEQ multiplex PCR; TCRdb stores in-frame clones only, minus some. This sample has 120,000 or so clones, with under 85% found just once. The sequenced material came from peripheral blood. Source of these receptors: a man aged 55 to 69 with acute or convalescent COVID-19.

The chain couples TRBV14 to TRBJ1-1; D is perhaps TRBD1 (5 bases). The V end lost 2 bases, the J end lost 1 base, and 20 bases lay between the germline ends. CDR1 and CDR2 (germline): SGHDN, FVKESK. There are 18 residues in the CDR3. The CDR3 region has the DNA TGTGCCAGCAGCCAAACTCGTCGGGGGTCCCAATCGAACACTGAAGCTTTCTTT. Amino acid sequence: CASSQTRRGSQSNTEAFF.

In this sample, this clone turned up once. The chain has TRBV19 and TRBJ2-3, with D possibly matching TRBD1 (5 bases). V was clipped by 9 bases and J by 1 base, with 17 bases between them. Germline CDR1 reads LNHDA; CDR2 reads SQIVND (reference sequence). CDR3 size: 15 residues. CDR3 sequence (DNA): TGTGCCAGCCTAGGGGCAACCGAGGGCACAGATACGCAGTATTTT. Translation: CASLGATEGTDTQYF.

CDR3 sequence (DNA): TGTGCCAGCAGCAAAAAGAGAGGAGAGGACAGGGGGCACCGCGAGCAGTACTTC. Protein product: CASSKKRGEDRGHREQYF. The chain joins TRBV21-1 to TRBJ2-7; the table's D call of TRBD1 was not tested on the DNA. TRBV21-1 is a pseudogene. This CDR3 is 18 amino acids long.

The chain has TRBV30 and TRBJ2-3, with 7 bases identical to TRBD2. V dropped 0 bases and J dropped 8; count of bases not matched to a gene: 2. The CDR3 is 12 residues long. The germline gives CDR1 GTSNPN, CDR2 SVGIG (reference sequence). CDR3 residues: CAWSVPGGTQYF. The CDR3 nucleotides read TGTGCCTGGAGTGTACCGGGGGGTACGCAGTATTTT.

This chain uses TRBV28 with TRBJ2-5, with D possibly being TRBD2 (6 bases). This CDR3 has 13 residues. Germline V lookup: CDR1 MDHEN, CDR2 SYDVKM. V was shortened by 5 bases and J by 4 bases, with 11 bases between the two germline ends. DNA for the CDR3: TGTGCCAGCAGTCCCGCCGGGGGAGAGACCCAGTACTTC. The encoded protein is CASSPAGGETQYF.

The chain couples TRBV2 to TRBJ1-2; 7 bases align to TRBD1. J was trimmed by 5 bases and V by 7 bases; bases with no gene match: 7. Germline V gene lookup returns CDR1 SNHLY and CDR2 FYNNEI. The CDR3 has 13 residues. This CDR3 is CASNGQEGYGYTF. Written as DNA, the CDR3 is TGTGCCAGCAACGGACAGGAGGGGTATGGCTACACCTTC. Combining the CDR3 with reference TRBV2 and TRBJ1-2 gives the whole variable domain EPEVTQTPSHQVTQMGQEVILRCVPISNHLYFYWYRQILGQKVEFLVSFYNNEISEKSEIFDDQFSVERPDGSNFTLKIRSTKLEDSAMYFCASNGQEGYGYTFGSGTRLTVV.

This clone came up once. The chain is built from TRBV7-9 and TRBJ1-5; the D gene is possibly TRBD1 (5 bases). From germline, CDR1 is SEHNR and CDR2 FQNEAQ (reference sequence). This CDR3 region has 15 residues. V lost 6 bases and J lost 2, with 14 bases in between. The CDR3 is CASSSPGRGNQPQHF. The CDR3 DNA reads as TGTGCCAGCAGTTCCCCGGGCAGGGGCAATCAGCCCCAGCATTTT.

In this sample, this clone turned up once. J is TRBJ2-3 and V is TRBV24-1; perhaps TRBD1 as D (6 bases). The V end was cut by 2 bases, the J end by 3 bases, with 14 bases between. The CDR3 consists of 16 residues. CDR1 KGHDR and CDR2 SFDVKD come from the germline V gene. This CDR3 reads CATSDYQARGTDTQYF. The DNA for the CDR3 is TGTGCCACCAGTGATTACCAGGCAAGGGGGACAGATACGCAGTATTTT.

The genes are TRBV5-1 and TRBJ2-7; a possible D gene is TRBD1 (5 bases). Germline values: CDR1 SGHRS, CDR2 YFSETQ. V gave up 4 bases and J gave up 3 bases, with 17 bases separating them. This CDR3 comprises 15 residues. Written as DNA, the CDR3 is TGCGCCAGCAGCCCAACGACAGCACAGCACTACGAGCAGTACTTC. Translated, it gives CASSPTTAQHYEQYF.

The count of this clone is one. The chain's CDR3 is CASSSQDSARGELFF. CDR3 nucleotides: TGTGCCAGCAGCTCCCAAGACAGCGCCAGAGGGGAGCTGTTTTTT. V gene TRBV11-2 combines with J gene TRBJ2-2; possibly TRBD1 for D (5 bases). Trimming removed 4 bases from V and 8 bases from J, with 17 bases in between. This CDR3 is built from 15 residues. CDR1 is SGHAT, CDR2 FQNNGV, per germline.

The CDR3 DNA is TGTGCCAGCAGTTTGACTAGCGGGAGGCTGTACAATGAGCAGTTCTTC. Residues: CASSLTSGRLYNEQFF. The gene calls are TRBV28 and TRBJ2-1; 13 bases fit TRBD2. With 3 bases clipped from V and 4 bases from J, the junction kept 3 bases outside the gene matches. CDR3 length: 16 residues. Germline CDR1 and CDR2: MDHEN and SYDVKM.

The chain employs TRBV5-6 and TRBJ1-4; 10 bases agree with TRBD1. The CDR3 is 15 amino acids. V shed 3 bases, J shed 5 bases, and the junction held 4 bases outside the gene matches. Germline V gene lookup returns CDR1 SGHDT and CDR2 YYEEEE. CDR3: CASSWGTGVNEKLFF. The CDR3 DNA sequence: TGTGCCAGCAGCTGGGGGACAGGGGTAAATGAAAAACTGTTTTTT.

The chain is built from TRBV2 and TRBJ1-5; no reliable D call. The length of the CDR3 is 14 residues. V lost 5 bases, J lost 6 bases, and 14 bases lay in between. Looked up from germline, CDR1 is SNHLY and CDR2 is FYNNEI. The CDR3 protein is CASSWVERSQPQHF. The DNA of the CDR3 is TGTGCCAGCAGTTGGGTCGAACGGAGTCAGCCCCAGCATTTT.

CDR3 protein: CSARSLAKNIQYF. CDR3 in DNA: TGCAGCGCCCGGTCGCTAGCCAAAAACATTCAGTACTTC. The chain recombines TRBV29-1 with TRBJ2-4, with D unresolved. The CDR3 sequence is 13 residues long. CDR1 is SQVTM, CDR2 ANQGSEA, per germline. Trimming shortened V by 7 bases and J by 0 bases, and 10 bases separated the two germline ends.

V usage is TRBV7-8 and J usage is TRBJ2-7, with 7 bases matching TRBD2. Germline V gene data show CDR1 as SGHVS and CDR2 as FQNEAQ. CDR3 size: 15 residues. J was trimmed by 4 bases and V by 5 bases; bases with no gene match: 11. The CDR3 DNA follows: TGTGCCAGCAGCACCCCGTCGGGGGGAGATTACGAGCAGTACTTC. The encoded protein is CASSTPSGGDYEQYF.

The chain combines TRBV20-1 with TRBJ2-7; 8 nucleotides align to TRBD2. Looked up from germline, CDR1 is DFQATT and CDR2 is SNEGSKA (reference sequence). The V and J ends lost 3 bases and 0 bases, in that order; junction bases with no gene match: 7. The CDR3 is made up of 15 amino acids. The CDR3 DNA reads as TGCAGTGCTAGTCGGGGACTAGAGCCCTCCTACGAGCAGTACTTC. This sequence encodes CSASRGLEPSYEQYF.

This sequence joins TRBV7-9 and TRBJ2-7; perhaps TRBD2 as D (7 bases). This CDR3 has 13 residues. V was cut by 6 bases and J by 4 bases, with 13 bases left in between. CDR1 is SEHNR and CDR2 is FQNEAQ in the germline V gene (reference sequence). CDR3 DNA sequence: TGTGCCAGCAGTCGAGGGGGAGGGTACGAGCAGTACTTC. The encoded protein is CASSRGGGYEQYF.

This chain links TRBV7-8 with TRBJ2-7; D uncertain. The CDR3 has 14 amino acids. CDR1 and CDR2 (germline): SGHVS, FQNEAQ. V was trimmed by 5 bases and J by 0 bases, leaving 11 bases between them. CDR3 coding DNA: TGTGCCAGCAGCGTTATGAGGAACTCCTACGAGCAGTACTTC. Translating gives CASSVMRNSYEQYF.

CDR3 coding DNA: TGTGCCACCAGCAGATATCCCCTTGGAAACACCATATATTTT. Amino acid sequence: CATSRYPLGNTIYF. V gene TRBV15 combines with J gene TRBJ1-3; D unclear. Germline-derived CDR1 and CDR2 are LNHNV and YYDKDF (reference sequence). V lost 2 bases to trimming and J lost 3 bases, with 8 bases between them. This CDR3 contains 14 residues.

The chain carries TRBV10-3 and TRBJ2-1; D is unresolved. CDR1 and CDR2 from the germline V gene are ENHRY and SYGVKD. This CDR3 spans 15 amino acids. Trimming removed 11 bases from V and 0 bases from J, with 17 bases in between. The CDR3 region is CASGSALSSYNEQFF. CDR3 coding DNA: TGTGCCTCGGGTTCGGCCCTAAGCTCCTACAATGAGCAGTTCTTC.